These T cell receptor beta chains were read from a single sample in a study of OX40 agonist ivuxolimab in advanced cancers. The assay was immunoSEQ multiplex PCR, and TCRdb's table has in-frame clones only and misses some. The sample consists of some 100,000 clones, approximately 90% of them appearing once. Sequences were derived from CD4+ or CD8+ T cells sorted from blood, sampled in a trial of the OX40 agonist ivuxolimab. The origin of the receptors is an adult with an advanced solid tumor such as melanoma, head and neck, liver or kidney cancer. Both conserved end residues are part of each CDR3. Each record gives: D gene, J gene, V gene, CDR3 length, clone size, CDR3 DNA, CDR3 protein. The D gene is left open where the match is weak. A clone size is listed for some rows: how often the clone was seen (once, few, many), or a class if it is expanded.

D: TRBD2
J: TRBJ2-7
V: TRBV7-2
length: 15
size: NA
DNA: TGTGCCAGCAGCTTTTACGGGACTAGCGGGAACGAGCAGTACTTC
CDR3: CASSFYGTSGNEQYF

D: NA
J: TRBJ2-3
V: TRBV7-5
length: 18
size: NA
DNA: TGTGCCAGAAGCGAACTTGAATCATTTGGCGGGAGGGGGGATACGCAGTATTTT
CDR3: CARSELESFGGRGDTQYF

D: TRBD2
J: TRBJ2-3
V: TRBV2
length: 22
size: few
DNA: TGTGCCAGCAGTGAAGCGCTCCCATGGACAGCGACTAGCGGGAGGAGCACAGATACGCAGTATTTT
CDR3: CASSEALPWTATSGRSTDTQYF

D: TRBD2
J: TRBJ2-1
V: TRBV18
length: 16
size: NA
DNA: TGTGCCAGCTCTCAGTCCGGCCTGACTAGCGGGAATGAGCAGTTCTTC
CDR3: CASSQSGLTSGNEQFF

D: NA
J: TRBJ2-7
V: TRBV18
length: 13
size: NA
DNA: TGTGCCAGCTCACTCTTGGAGTCCTACGAGCAGTACTTC
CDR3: CASSLLESYEQYF

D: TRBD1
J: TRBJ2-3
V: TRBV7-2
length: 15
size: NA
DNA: TGTGCCAGCAGCGCTTCAGGGGGCGAGACAGATACGCAGTATTTT
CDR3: CASSASGGETDTQYF

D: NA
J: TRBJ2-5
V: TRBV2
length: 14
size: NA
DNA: TGTGCCAGCAGTGAAACGCTTATTCAAGAGACCCAGTACTTC
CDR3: CASSETLIQETQYF

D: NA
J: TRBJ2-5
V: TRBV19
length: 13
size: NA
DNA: TGTGCCAGTAGTACGCTCCGGGGAGAGACCCAGTACTTC
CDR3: CASSTLRGETQYF

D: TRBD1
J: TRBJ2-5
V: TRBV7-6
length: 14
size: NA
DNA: TGTGCCAGCAGCCCCCGGACAGGGTTGGAGACCCAGTACTTC
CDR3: CASSPRTGLETQYF

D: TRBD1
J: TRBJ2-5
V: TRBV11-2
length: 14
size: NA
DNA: TGTGCCAGCAGCTTAGGTAACAGGGGTGAGACCCAGTACTTC
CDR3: CASSLGNRGETQYF

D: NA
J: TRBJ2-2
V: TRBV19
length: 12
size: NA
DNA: TGTGCCAGTACCGTACAACACGGGGAGCTGTTTTTT
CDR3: CASTVQHGELFF

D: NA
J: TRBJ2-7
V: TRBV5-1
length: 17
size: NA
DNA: TGCGCCAGCAGCTTGATTTCCGGGACTCCCTCCTCCTACGAGCAGTACTTC
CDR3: CASSLISGTPSSYEQYF

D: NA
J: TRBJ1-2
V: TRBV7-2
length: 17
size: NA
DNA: TGTGCCAGCAGCTTAGGCAGGTCTGGCAGGGCTAACTATGGCTACACCTTC
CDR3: CASSLGRSGRANYGYTF

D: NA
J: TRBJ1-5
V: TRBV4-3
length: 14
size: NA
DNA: TGCGCCAGCAGCCAAGTTGCCGGGGATCAGCCCCAGCATTTT
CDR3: CASSQVAGDQPQHF

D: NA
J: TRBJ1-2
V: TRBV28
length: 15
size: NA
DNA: TGTGCCAGCAGTTTGCATTCGACTCGGAGGTATGGCTACACCTTC
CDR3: CASSLHSTRRYGYTF

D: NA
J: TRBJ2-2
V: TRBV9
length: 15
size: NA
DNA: TGTGCCAGCAGCCCCACCCGAATGGGAACCGGGGAGCTGTTTTTT
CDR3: CASSPTRMGTGELFF

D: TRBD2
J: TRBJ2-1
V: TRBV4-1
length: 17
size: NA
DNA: TGCGCCAGCAGCCAAGCTTCGTTGGGACTAGGATACAATGAGCAGTTCTTC
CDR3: CASSQASLGLGYNEQFF

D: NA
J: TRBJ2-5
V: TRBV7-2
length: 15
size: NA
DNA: TGTGCCAGCAGCAATACCGGGACACCTCAAGAGACCCAGTACTTC
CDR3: CASSNTGTPQETQYF

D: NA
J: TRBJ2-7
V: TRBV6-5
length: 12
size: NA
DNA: TGTGCCAGCAGTGGCTCCCTGGGCGAGCAGTACTTC
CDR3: CASSGSLGEQYF

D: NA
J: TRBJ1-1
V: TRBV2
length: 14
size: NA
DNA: TGTGCCAGCAGTTATCTGACAGGGAACACTGAAGCTTTCTTT
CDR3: CASSYLTGNTEAFF

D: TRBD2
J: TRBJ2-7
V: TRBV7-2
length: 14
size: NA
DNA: TGTGCCAGCAGCCAGACTAGCGGTCGCTACGAGCAGTACTTC
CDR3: CASSQTSGRYEQYF

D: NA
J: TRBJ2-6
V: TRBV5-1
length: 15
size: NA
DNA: TGCGCCAGCGGGCGGGCGGTCTCTGGGGCCAACGTCCTGACTTTC
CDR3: CASGRAVSGANVLTF

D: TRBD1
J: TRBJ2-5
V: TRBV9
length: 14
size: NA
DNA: TGTGCCAGCTCGGACAGGGCTCGAGGGGAGACCCAGTACTTC
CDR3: CASSDRARGETQYF

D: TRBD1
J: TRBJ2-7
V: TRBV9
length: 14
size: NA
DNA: TGTGCCAGCAGCCCGACGACAGGGGGATACGAGCAGTACTTC
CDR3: CASSPTTGGYEQYF

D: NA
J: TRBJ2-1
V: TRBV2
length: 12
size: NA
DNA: TGTGCCAGCAGCCCGACTAGTAATGAGCAGTTCTTC
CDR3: CASSPTSNEQFF

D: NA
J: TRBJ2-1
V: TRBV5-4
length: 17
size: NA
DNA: TGTGCCAGCAGCTCAAACGGTAGGGTAGATTTTCGGAATGAGCAGTTCTTC
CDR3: CASSSNGRVDFRNEQFF